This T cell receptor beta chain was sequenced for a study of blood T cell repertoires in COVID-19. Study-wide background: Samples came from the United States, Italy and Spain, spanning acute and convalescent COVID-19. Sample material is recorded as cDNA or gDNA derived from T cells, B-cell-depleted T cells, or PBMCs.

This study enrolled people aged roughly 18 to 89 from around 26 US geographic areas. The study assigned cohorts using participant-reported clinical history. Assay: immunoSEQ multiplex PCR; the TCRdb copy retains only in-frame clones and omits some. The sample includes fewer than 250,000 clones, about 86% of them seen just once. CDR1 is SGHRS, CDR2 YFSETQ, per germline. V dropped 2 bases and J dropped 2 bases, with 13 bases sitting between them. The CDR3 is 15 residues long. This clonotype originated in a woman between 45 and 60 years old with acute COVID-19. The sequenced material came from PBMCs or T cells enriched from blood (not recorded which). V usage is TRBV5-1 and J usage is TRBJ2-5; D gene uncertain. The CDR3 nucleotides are TGCGCCAGCAGCTTAACCGGTCTGCGGCAAGAGACCCAGTACTTC. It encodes CASSLTGLRQETQYF. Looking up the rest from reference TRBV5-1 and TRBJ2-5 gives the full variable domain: KAGVTQTPRYLIKTRGQQVTLSCSPISGHRSVSWYQQTPGQGLQFLFEYFSETQRNKGNFPGRFSGRQFSNSRSEMNVSTLELGDSALYLCASSLTGLRQETQYFGPGTRLLVL.